This note documents a single T cell receptor beta chain sequence. The antigen remains unidentified. Between the trimmed V and J ends, which lost 6 bases and 0 bases, there was a span of 15 bases. The CDR3 totals 15 residues. Germline CDR1 MNHNS, CDR2 SASEGT. This sample is drawn from a study of vaccination and CD4 T cells after COVID-19. Study-level information: Stimulation used overlapping spike peptides from SARS-CoV-2, HCoV-NL63, HCoV-OC43 and HCoV-229E.

Specified treatment: approximately nine-day PBMC culture with coronavirus spike peptide pools or control peptides (ViraFEST assay). Sequencing of DNA taken from cultured CD4+ T cells relied on the Oncomine TCR Beta short-read assay. TCRdb independently ran MiXCR on the PCR reads; one entry per CDR3 protein. The sample has about 12,000 distinct CDR3 sequences; more than 50% are singletons. Specimen: CD4+ T cells from blood, cultured in vitro. The rearrangement joins TRBV6-1 to TRBJ2-7; D gene unclear. The clonotype comes from a human donor who had recovered from COVID-19. The CDR3 nucleotides are TGTGCCAGCAGGAAGGACCCGACGGGCTCCTACGAGCAGTACTTC. Its protein product is CASRKDPTGSYEQYF.